The text below deals with one T cell receptor beta chain. These data are taken from a study of shared clonotypes between healthy human individuals. CD45RO-negative CD8 cells positively selected for CCR7 made up the naive population, which excluded terminally differentiated effector memory CD45RA+ cells. Germline CDR1 reads MNHNS; CDR2 reads SASEGT. The CDR3 extends over 11 amino acids. V dropped 6 bases and J dropped 11 bases, with 14 bases sitting between them. Some clones are missing from TCRdb's copy, which holds only in-frame ones; the method was immunoSEQ multiplex PCR. This sample carries millions of clones, about 95% of them seen once, and the ten largest clones take approximately 1.2%.

This TCR came from a man aged 18 to 30 in good health. The chain is built from TRBV6-1 and TRBJ2-7, with D perhaps TRBD2 (5 bases). Sequenced sample: naive CD8+ T cells sorted from blood. The CDR3: CASSLGRRKYF. The CDR3 DNA is TGTGCCAGCAGCCTCGGACGGAGGAAGTACTTC.